This T cell receptor (beta chain) was observed in a study of T cell changes during pregnancy in multiple sclerosis (dated by TCRdb to the late 2010s). The study in broad terms: Changes in the T cell repertoire over the course of pregnancy were examined in this study in women with multiple sclerosis.

For this clone: The antigen it binds to is not known. No base quality information exists; no much larger clone differs at one position.

The library was made by the immunoSEQ multiplex PCR assay. Held by TCRdb, this immuneACCESS table contains in-frame sequences only and omits some clones. Under half of the omission traces to an unresolved V gene where checked; the cause of the rest is unknown. In this sample the table shows under 70,000 clones, 91% of which occur a single time. Jointly, the top ten make up about 2.2% of the sample. The CDR3 holds 15 amino acids from the cysteine to the phenylalanine. Left in the record is the CDR3 DNA by itself, 45 bases read in frame from the first base. Based on the germline V gene, the CDR1 and CDR2 sequences are SGHVS and FQNEAQ. Trimmed from V: 7 bases; trimmed from J: 6 bases; junction bases lacking a gene match: 12.

This clonotype originated in a female donor in good health, enrolled as a control in a pregnancy study. This chain joins TRBV7-8 to TRBJ2-5; the central 9 bases match TRBD1. The starting material was peripheral blood, obtained in the third trimester of pregnancy. The CDR3 protein is CASTNPYRGRKTQYF. The nucleotide sequence reads as follows: TGTGCCAGCACCAACCCGTACAGGGGGCGGAAGACCCAGTACTTC.